One sample yielded the 28 T cell receptor beta chains listed below, sequenced in a study of tumor and adjacent non-tumor tissue in lung cancer. RNA was extracted from bulk tissue without any cell sorting. Distant lung tissue was collected more than 3 cm away from the tumor edge. TCRbeta libraries were built with three rounds of nested PCR, modified from ARM-PCR. TCRdb processed the multiplex PCR reads anew with MiXCR; each CDR3 protein has one entry. The sample includes roughly 74,000 distinct CDR3 sequences, 76% seen only once; the top ten take under 40%. Sample: distant non-tumor lung tissue. Receptor source: a man in his sixties or seventies with non-small cell lung cancer.

J is TRBJ1-2 and V is TRBV11-3, with D unresolved. The CDR3 runs to 14 residues. The germline V gene encodes CDR1 SGHNT and CDR2 YENEEA. Trimming removed 5 bases from V and 9 bases from J, with 19 bases in between. CDR3 loop: CASSHPDGLGCYTF. The CDR3 DNA reads TGTGCCAGCAGCCACCCAGACGGACTGGGGTGCTACACCTTC.

Comment on this clonotype: Just one base apart from a much larger clone, this may be a read error. CDR3 bases: TGTGCCAGCAGTTTTCTGTCAGGGACAGATATGCAGTATTTT. Amino acid sequence: CASSFLSGTDMQYF. The chain carries TRBV28 and TRBJ2-3, with 7 bases fitting TRBD1. CDR1 is MDHEN, CDR2 SYDVKM, per germline. The CDR3 totals 14 residues.

This clonotype was observed a handful of times. Just one base apart from a much larger clone, this may be a read error. The chain carries TRBV6-1 and TRBJ2-3; 14 bases agree with TRBD2. The CDR3 length is 16 residues. The germline V gene has CDR1 MNHNS and CDR2 SASEGT. The CDR3 sequence is CGSSDRLAGGPDTQYF. The CDR3 DNA reads TGTGGCAGCAGTGACCGACTAGCGGGGGGGCCGGATACGCAGTATTTT.

Points on this clonotype: The missing conserved phenylalanine or tryptophan at the end of this CDR3 makes a read error likely. The rearrangement links TRBV5-1 to TRBJ2-3; possible D gene TRBD2, 6 bases. Germline CDR1 SGHRS, CDR2 YFSETQ. Between the trimmed V and J ends, which lost 8 bases and 6 bases, there was a span of 10 bases. The CDR3 runs to 11 residues. CDR3 coding DNA: TGCGCCAGTGGCGGAGGGGATACGCAGTATTAT. This translates into CASGGGDTQYY.

This clonotype was picked up many times. The gene calls are TRBV7-8 and TRBJ2-7; 10 bases map to TRBD2. The CDR3 is 14 residues long. The V gene's germline CDR1 is SGHVS and CDR2 FQNEAQ. Trimming removed 6 bases from V and 5 bases from J; junction bases left unmatched: 7. The CDR3 nucleotides read TGTGCCAGCAGACTAGCGGGGAGTTGGGACGAGCAGTACTTC. Protein: CASRLAGSWDEQYF.

The chain couples TRBV24-1 to TRBJ2-1; tentative D call: TRBD2 (6 bases). Germline V CDR1 and CDR2: KGHDR, SFDVKD. V was clipped by 2 bases and J by 7 bases, with 17 bases between them. This CDR3 spans 16 amino acids. This chain's CDR3 is CATSDSVAEVGNEQFF. CDR3 DNA: TGTGCCACCAGTGATTCGGTAGCGGAAGTGGGGAATGAGCAGTTCTTC.

This clonotype was recorded only once. At one of its ends the junction is not consistent with the germline gene, which may arise from a read error. V and J are TRBV6-2 or TRBV6-3 and TRBJ2-7; D may be TRBD1 (6 bases). CDR1 and CDR2 from the germline V gene are MNHEY and SVGEGT. There are 14 residues in the CDR3. Here the CDR3 DNA reads TGTGCCAGCAGTTCCTCCGGGACACACTACGAGCAGCACTTC. Encoded protein: CASSSSGTHYEQHF.

Regarding this clonotype: Its ends do not fully match the called genes, so a read error is possible. The V and J genes are TRBV11-3 and TRBJ2-1; possible D gene TRBD2, 7 bases. The CDR3 is 16 residues long. In germline, CDR1 is SGHNT, CDR2 YENEEA. Here the CDR3 reads CPSSLNPTGGRSEQFF. In DNA, the CDR3 is TGTCCCAGCAGCTTAAATCCCACGGGGGGCAGGAGTGAGCAGTTCTTC.

This clonotype was recorded once. Compared with germline, one end of the junction differs, possibly owing to a read error. The gene calls are TRBV6-6 and TRBJ1-1; TRBD1 agrees at 8 bases. Germline CDR1 is MNHNY and CDR2 is SVGAGI (reference sequence). This CDR3 is 14 amino acids long. CDR3 amino acids: CASFRGQVSTEASF. CDR3 coding DNA: TGTGCCTCCTTCAGGGGACAGGTGTCCACTGAAGCTTCCTTT.

This clonotype was detected once. This may arise from a read error, as a much more abundant clone is one base away. The chain uses TRBV30 and TRBJ2-1; the match to TRBD2 covers 7 bases. The CDR3 totals 13 residues. CDR1 is GTSNPN and CDR2 is SVGIG in the germline V gene (reference sequence). In DNA form, the CDR3 reads TGTGCCTGGAGTGAAGGACTAGAGGATGAGCAGTTGTTC. Protein product: CAWSEGLEDEQLF. Looking up the rest from reference TRBV30 and TRBJ2-1 gives the full variable domain: SQTIHQWPATLVQPVGSPLSLECTVEGTSNPNLYWYRQAAGRGLQLLFYSVGIGQISSEVPQNLSASRPQDRQFILSSKKLLLSDSGFYLCAWSEGLEDEQLFGPGTRLTVL.

As regards this clonotype: Because it lacks the conserved phenylalanine or tryptophan at the end, this CDR3 is likely a read error. As DNA, the CDR3 is TGCAGTGCGAATACAGGGGGCTCGAGTGGCTACACCTTA. Translation: CSANTGGSSGYTL. The chain couples TRBV20-1 to TRBJ1-2; 9 bases are a match to TRBD1. The CDR3 covers 13 residues. Germline values: CDR1 DFQATT, CDR2 SNEGSKA (reference sequence). J gave up 7 bases and V 6 bases, and 9 bases lay outside the gene matches.

Of note for this clonotype: One end of the junction does not line up with germline, which may come from a read error. The chain joins TRBV10-3 to TRBJ2-1, with D perhaps matching TRBD2 (5 bases). Germline CDR1 reads ENHRY; CDR2 reads SYGVKD. This CDR3 spans 15 amino acids. The CDR3 nucleotides are TGTGCCATCAGTGATGCTTCGGACTCCTACAATGAGCACTTCTTC. It is translated as CAISDASDSYNEHFF.

This chain joins TRBV29-1 and TRBJ2-5; no definite D call. The CDR3 length is 13 residues. The germline gives CDR1 SQVTM, CDR2 ANQGSEA. V was cut by 7 bases and J by 14 bases, with 26 bases left in between. The CDR3 loop is CSAADRFQETHYF. In nucleotides, the CDR3 is TGCAGCGCGGCCGATAGGTTCCAAGAGACACACTACTTC.

In regard to this clonotype: At one of its ends the junction is not consistent with the germline gene, which may arise from a read error. V gene TRBV5-6 combines with J gene TRBJ1-2; D remains unclear. The germline V gene has CDR1 SGHDT and CDR2 YYEEEE. This CDR3 is built from 15 residues. The DNA of the CDR3 is TGTGCCAGTAGCAGAATCTACAGAGCTAATTATGGCTACACCTTC. Its protein is CASSRIYRANYGYTF.

The table lists this clonotype with a few counts. The chain couples TRBV20-1 to TRBJ2-7; perhaps TRBD2 as D (5 bases). The germline V and J ends were trimmed by 4 bases and 1 base, with 11 bases remaining between them. This CDR3 region has 13 residues. Germline V CDR1 and CDR2: DFQATT, SNEGSKA (reference sequence). The CDR3 is CSAITTTSYEQYF. The CDR3 nucleotides read TGCAGTGCTATTACGACTACTTCCTACGAGCAGTACTTC.

This clonotype was detected a few times. J is TRBJ1-5 and V is TRBV20-1; 8 positions match TRBD1. Per germline, CDR1 DFQATT and CDR2 SNEGSKA (reference sequence). The V gene end was trimmed by 7 bases and the J gene end by 8 bases; junction bases not matched to a gene: 16. CDR3 length equals 15 residues. The CDR3 DNA follows: TGCAGTGTTGACCCGGACAGGGAGGAGAATAAGCCCCAGCATTTT. Protein sequence: CSVDPDREENKPQHF.

Worth noting for this clonotype: Mismatch with germline at one junction end may stem from a read error. The chain joins TRBV6-2 or TRBV6-3 to TRBJ1-2; 7 bases fit TRBD1. CDR1 is MNHEY, CDR2 SVGEGT, per germline. The CDR3 totals 14 residues. The CDR3 loop is CPSTTDRTNYGYTF. CDR3 sequence (DNA): TGTCCCAGCACTACGGACAGGACTAACTATGGCTACACCTTC.

Comments on this clonotype: An end of the junction does not agree with germline; a read error may underlie this. This sequence joins TRBV28 and TRBJ2-7; D may match TRBD1 or TRBD2 (5 bases each). Germline CDR1 MDHEN, CDR2 SYDVKM. This CDR3 is built from 14 residues. The chain's CDR3 is CDSRTGASSYEQYF. The CDR3 nucleotides read TGTGACAGCAGGACCGGGGCATCCTCCTACGAGCAGTACTTC.

This clonotype was seen a handful of times. One base away lies a much larger clone, so this may be a sequencing read error. The chain couples TRBV29-1 to TRBJ2-5, with no clear D. CDR3 length: 10 amino acids. The germline V gene has CDR1 SQVTM and CDR2 ANQGSEA. The CDR3 protein is CSVEEEIQYF. The DNA for the CDR3 is TGCAGCGTTGAAGAAGAGATCCAGTACTTC.

A word on this clonotype: Mismatch with germline at one junction end may stem from a read error. The rearrangement joins TRBV11-3 to TRBJ2-3; D may be TRBD2 (5 bases). This CDR3 comprises 15 residues. The germline gives CDR1 SGHNT, CDR2 YENEEA. The CDR3 loop is CASTRREVSTDTLCF. Written as DNA, the CDR3 is TGTGCCAGCACCCGTCGGGAAGTAAGTACAGATACGCTGTGTTTT.

This clonotype was counted a few times. Possible read error: a much larger clone is one base away. CDR3 nucleotide sequence: TGTGCCAGTGGACAGATCAGAGTGTCCGAGCAGTACTTC. It encodes CASGQIRVSEQYF. The chain couples TRBV28 to TRBJ2-7; perhaps TRBD1 as D (6 bases). Trimming cost V 9 bases and J 6 bases, with 18 bases left between them. CDR1 is MDHEN and CDR2 is SYDVKM in the germline V gene. The CDR3 contains 13 residues.

The V and J genes are TRBV6-5 and TRBJ1-5; D might be TRBD1 (6 bases). The germline V gene has CDR1 MNHEY and CDR2 SVGAGI. The V gene lost 5 bases and the J gene lost 4 bases, with 21 bases spanning the gap. The CDR3 extends over 17 amino acids. CDR3 sequence (DNA): TGTGCCAGCAGTCCTGGCGGAGGGGGACCGTTTAATCAGCCCCAGCATTTT. It specifies CASSPGGGGPFNQPQHF.

Note on this clonotype: At one of its ends the junction is not consistent with the germline gene, which may arise from a read error. The CDR3 loop reads CASNSIRGSGASVLTF. In DNA form, the CDR3 reads TGTGCCAGCAATTCTATCAGGGGCTCTGGGGCCAGCGTCCTGACTTTC. The chain uses TRBV28 and TRBJ2-6; D might be TRBD1 (6 bases). This CDR3 has 16 residues. Germline values: CDR1 MDHEN, CDR2 SYDVKM.

A word on this clonotype: A much bigger clone sits one base away, suggesting this may be a read error. The CDR3 sequence: CASSYLRTGNQPQHF. The CDR3, as DNA: TGTGCCAGCAGTTACCTCCGGACAGGGAATCAGCCCCAGCATTTT. This chain uses TRBV28 with TRBJ1-5; 8 nucleotides agree with TRBD1. The CDR3 totals 15 residues. The V gene end was trimmed by 4 bases and the J gene end by 4 bases; junction bases not matched to a gene: 6. CDR1 and CDR2 (germline): MDHEN, SYDVKM.

This chain connects TRBV6-2 or TRBV6-3 to TRBJ1-1, with D possibly TRBD1 on 5 matching bases. The germline gives CDR1 MNHEY, CDR2 SVGEGT. Deletions cut 9 bases from V and 8 bases from J, with 25 bases between. This CDR3 has 15 amino acids. CDR3 bases: TGTGCCAGTCGACCATTTGTGGGACTAAGAAGAGAAGCTTTCTTT. Residues: CASRPFVGLRREAFF.

Concerning this clonotype: Its ends do not fully match the called genes, so a read error is possible. J is TRBJ2-7 and V is TRBV20-1; D unclear. Germline values: CDR1 DFQATT, CDR2 SNEGSKA (reference sequence). This CDR3 has 15 residues. DNA of the CDR3: TGCAGTGTTAGAGAAGGTCTAGAGGAGACCTACGAGCATTACTTC. Its protein is CSVREGLEETYEHYF.

V is TRBV5-1 and J is TRBJ2-3, with TRBD1 as a possible D gene (5 bases). Looked up from germline, CDR1 is SGHRS and CDR2 is YFSETQ. The V end lost 8 bases, the J end lost 14 bases, and 18 bases lay between the germline ends. This CDR3 has 11 residues. CDR3 loop: CASVEGDMLYF. The CDR3 DNA reads as TGCGCCAGTGTCGAAGGGGATATGCTGTATTTT.

This clonotype was recorded a few times. A junction end diverges from the germline sequence, so it may reflect a read error. CDR3 in amino acids: CASSSRLSSGANVLTF. For the CDR3, the DNA is TGTGCCAGCAGCTCGCGACTGAGCTCTGGGGCCAACGTACTGACTTTC. V and J are TRBV11-3 and TRBJ2-6, with D perhaps TRBD1 (5 bases). Per germline, CDR1 SGHNT and CDR2 YENEEA. CDR3 size: 16 residues.